This entry concerns a single T cell receptor (beta chain). These data belong to a study of blood T cell repertoires in COVID-19. The V gene lost 6 bases and the J gene lost 8 bases, with 10 bases spanning the gap. Germline CDR1 reads MNHEY; CDR2 reads SVGAGI. This CDR3 contains 11 residues. Authors' data handling: The authors estimated nucleated cell counts from reference gene primer amplification. Produced via immunoSEQ multiplex PCR; TCRdb's table is partial and in-frame only. That table supplies the V and J calls and clone size; D and trimming were determined from the DNA. The sample includes a few hundred thousand clones, roughly 87% of them seen just once.

This chain joins TRBV6-5 and TRBJ1-2; tentatively, D is TRBD1 (5 bases). The clonotype was recovered from a human donor in a cohort sampled during active COVID-19. Material for sequencing was peripheral blood. DNA for the CDR3: TGTGCCAGCAGCAAGGGGTTGGGCTACACCTTC. Translated: CASSKGLGYTF.